A single sample gave rise to the 5 T cell receptor beta chains below, sequenced in a study of cytomegalovirus exposure and HLA in healthy donors. Repertoires were generated with immunoSEQ multiplex PCR, while TCRdb's copy carries only in-frame clones and drops some. The sample gives about 200,000 clones, less than 85% of which show up once; about 6% is in the top ten. The specimen sequenced was PBMCs. Receptors originate from a woman under 30 in good health and CMV-seronegative.

The chain combines TRBV19 with TRBJ1-1; 7 nucleotides align to TRBD1. The length of the CDR3 is 13 residues. Germline V CDR1 and CDR2: LNHDA, SQIVND (reference sequence). V dropped 9 bases and J dropped 3; count of bases not matched to a gene: 7. The CDR3 spells CASPGQVHTEAFF. The CDR3 bases are TGTGCCAGCCCAGGACAGGTTCACACTGAAGCTTTCTTT. Full variable domain (rest looked up from reference TRBV19 and TRBJ1-1): DGGITQSPKYLFRKEGQNVTLSCEQNLNHDAMYWYRQDPGQGLRLIYYSQIVNDFQKGDIAEGYSVSREKKESFPLTVTSAQKNPTAFYLCASPGQVHTEAFFGQGTRLTVV.

The J gene is TRBJ2-3, the V gene TRBV25-1, with TRBD1 as a possible D gene (5 bases). Germline V gene lookup returns CDR1 MGHDK and CDR2 SYGVNS. Trimming took 2 bases from V and 13 from J, leaving 25 bases between them. This CDR3 has 16 amino acids. For the CDR3, the DNA is TGTGCCAGCAGTGAAGGATGGGGCTCCGTTTACCTTCCGAAGTATTTT. Its translation: CASSEGWGSVYLPKYF.

The rearrangement uses TRBV7-2 and TRBJ2-6; 7 bases are a match to TRBD1. The V gene's germline CDR1 is SGHTA and CDR2 FQGNSA. The length of the CDR3 is 18 residues. The ends lost 5 bases at V and 0 bases at J; junction bases unmatched: 10. CDR3 sequence reads: CASSPRTGFSSGANVLTF. CDR3 nucleotides: TGTGCCAGCAGCCCCCGGACAGGATTTAGCTCTGGGGCCAACGTCCTGACTTTC. The full variable domain, completed using reference TRBV7-2 and TRBJ2-6, is GAGVSQSPSNKVTEKGKDVELRCDPISGHTALYWYRQSLGQGLEFLIYFQGNSAPDKSGLPSDRFSAERTGGSVSTLTIQRTQQEDSAVYLCASSPRTGFSSGANVLTFGAGSRLTVL.

This chain connects TRBV2 to TRBJ1-4; 9 bases fit TRBD1. The CDR3 sequence is 14 residues long. The V gene end was trimmed by 8 bases and the J gene end by 4 bases; junction bases not matched to a gene: 5. Germline lookup yields CDR1 SNHLY and CDR2 FYNNEI. The CDR3 here is CASLRDRDNEKLFF. For the CDR3, the DNA is TGTGCCAGCCTACGGGACAGGGATAATGAAAAACTGTTTTTT.

Written as DNA, the CDR3 is TGCAGCGTTGACTCGGGGGGCGGGGAGACCCAGTACTTC. This sequence encodes CSVDSGGGETQYF. This sequence joins TRBV29-1 and TRBJ2-5, with a weak D call TRBD2 (7 bases). V shed 3 bases and J shed 5 bases, with 13 bases lying between them. Looked up from germline, CDR1 is SQVTM and CDR2 is ANQGSEA. The CDR3 is 13 amino acids.